A selection of T cell receptor beta chains follows, all from one sample in a study of blood T cell repertoires in COVID-19. Assay: immunoSEQ multiplex PCR; the TCRdb copy retains only in-frame clones and omits some. The sample lists nearly 100,000 clones, about 80% occurring once. The sample consisted of peripheral blood. These receptors were taken from a man aged 65 to 79 with acute or convalescent COVID-19. CDR3s include the opening cysteine and the closing phenylalanine or tryptophan. The D gene is left open where the match is weak. Only some rows state a clone size, as once, few, many or a class for expanded clones.

v_gene	d_gene	abundance	j_gene	CDR3aa	CDR3nt
TRBV5-4	TRBD1	.	TRBJ1-1	CASSLIQGDRVAFF	TGTGCCAGCAGCTTGATCCAAGGAGACAGGGTGGCTTTCTTT
TRBV2	TRBD1	few	TRBJ1-1	CASSDFRQGRRREAFF	TGTGCCAGCAGTGATTTTAGACAGGGACGAAGACGCGAAGCTTTCTTT
TRBV3-1/TRBV3-2	TRBD2	once	TRBJ2-3	CASSQGLAESDTQYF	TGTGCCAGCAGCCAGGGACTAGCGGAATCAGATACGCAGTATTTT
TRBV28	.	.	TRBJ2-5	CASSNYRVGETQYF	TGTGCCAGCAGTAATTACAGGGTCGGGGAGACCCAGTACTTC
TRBV2	.	.	TRBJ1-4	CASSRSGLGSEKLFF	TGTGCCAGCAGTAGATCAGGGTTGGGAAGTGAAAAACTGTTTTTT
TRBV27	.	.	TRBJ2-7	CASSLNGRSEQYF	TGTGCCAGCAGTTTAAATGGCAGGTCGGAGCAGTACTTC
TRBV3-1/TRBV3-2	TRBD1	few	TRBJ1-1	CASSQDPGTGNTEAFF	TGTGCCAGCAGCCAAGACCCCGGGACAGGGAACACTGAAGCTTTCTTT
TRBV28	.	.	TRBJ1-6	CASSLSGTRNSPLHF	TGTGCCAGCAGTTTGAGCGGGACAAGGAATTCACCCCTCCACTTT
TRBV9	.	few	TRBJ1-6	CASSVDPGRRKSPLHF	TGTGCCAGCAGCGTAGACCCAGGGCGCCGTAAGTCACCCCTCCACTTT
TRBV3-1/TRBV3-2	.	.	TRBJ1-1	CASSQRESSAEAFF	TGTGCCAGCAGCCAACGTGAATCAAGCGCTGAAGCTTTCTTT
TRBV29-1	TRBD1	few	TRBJ1-4	CSVEGGTGDRANEKLFF	TGCAGCGTTGAAGGAGGGACAGGGGACAGAGCTAATGAAAAACTGTTTTTT
TRBV19	.	.	TRBJ2-1	CASSLIGSSYNEQFF	TGTGCCAGTAGTTTGATCGGGAGCTCCTACAATGAGCAGTTCTTC
TRBV2	TRBD1	.	TRBJ2-5	CATDPQGQIQETQYF	TGTGCCACCGACCCCCAGGGACAGATCCAAGAGACCCAGTACTTC
TRBV7-2	.	.	TRBJ2-1	CASSFRRGFNEQFF	TGTGCCAGCAGCTTTCGAAGGGGTTTCAATGAGCAGTTCTTC
TRBV30	TRBD1	.	TRBJ1-2	CAWKGGINYGYTF	TGTGCCTGGAAAGGGGGCATTAACTATGGCTACACCTTC
TRBV11-2	.	.	TRBJ2-3	CASSLGALSDTQYF	TGTGCCAGCAGCTTAGGGGCCCTCTCAGATACGCAGTATTTT
TRBV9	.	.	TRBJ2-3	CASSPRASRKSTDTQYF	TGTGCCAGCAGCCCCCGGGCTAGCCGGAAGAGCACAGATACGCAGTATTTT
TRBV27	TRBD1	.	TRBJ1-5	CASSNRGRNQPQHF	TGTGCCAGCAGTAACAGGGGCCGCAATCAGCCCCAGCATTTT
TRBV9	.	.	TRBJ2-2	CASSVPSSGTSNTGELFF	TGTGCCAGCAGCGTCCCCTCGAGCGGCACAAGCAACACCGGGGAGCTGTTTTTT
TRBV7-9	TRBD1	.	TRBJ1-5	CASSLSAGGLNQPQHF	TGTGCCAGCAGCTTAAGCGCAGGGGGTCTCAATCAGCCCCAGCATTTT
TRBV30	.	.	TRBJ1-1	CAWMSPYRVGAFF	TGTGCCTGGATGTCGCCGTACAGGGTTGGAGCTTTCTTT